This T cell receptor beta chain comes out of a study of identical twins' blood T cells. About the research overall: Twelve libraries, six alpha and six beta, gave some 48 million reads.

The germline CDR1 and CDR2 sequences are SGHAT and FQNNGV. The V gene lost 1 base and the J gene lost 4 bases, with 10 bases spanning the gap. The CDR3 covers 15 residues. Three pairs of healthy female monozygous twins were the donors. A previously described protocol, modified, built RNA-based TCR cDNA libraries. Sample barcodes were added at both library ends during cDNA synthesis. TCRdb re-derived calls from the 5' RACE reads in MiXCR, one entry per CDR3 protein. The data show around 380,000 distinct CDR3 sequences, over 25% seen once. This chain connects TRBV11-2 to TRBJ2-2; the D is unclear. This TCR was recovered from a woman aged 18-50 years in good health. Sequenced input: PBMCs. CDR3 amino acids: CASSLGVEATGELFF. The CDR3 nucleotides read TGTGCCAGCAGCTTAGGGGTAGAGGCCACCGGGGAGCTGTTTTTT.